The rows below give T cell receptor beta chains drawn from one sample of a study of cytomegalovirus exposure and HLA in healthy donors. Data came from immunoSEQ multiplex PCR; TCRdb stores just in-frame clones and leaves some out. The table shows 80,000 to 90,000 clones, with roughly four fifths occurring only once. Sample: PBMCs. These receptors all come from a woman aged 30 to 39 in good health and CMV-seronegative. Each CDR3 is given with its conserved first and last residue. A D gene is named only where the DNA matches it firmly. Size is omitted from some rows. Given values are once, few, many or a class for expanded clones.

j_call	v_call	d_call	clone_size	cdr3_aa	cdr3_nt
TRBJ2-7	TRBV2	.	.	CASSEQGRQYF	TGTGCCAGCAGTGAACAGGGGCGGCAGTACTTC
TRBJ2-7	TRBV5-1	TRBD2	.	CASSLALAGGSYEQYF	TGCGCCAGCAGCTTGGCTCTAGCGGGAGGATCCTACGAGCAGTACTTC
TRBJ2-7	TRBV9	TRBD1	.	CASSVESGGFYEQYF	TGTGCCAGCAGCGTAGAGTCAGGGGGCTTCTACGAGCAGTACTTC
TRBJ2-3	TRBV6-1	.	.	CASSELGQVSQYF	TGTGCCAGCAGTGAGCTCGGCCAGGTTTCGCAGTATTTT
TRBJ1-2	TRBV5-6	TRBD1	.	CASRFQGVYGYTF	TGTGCCAGCAGATTTCAGGGGGTCTATGGCTACACCTTC
TRBJ1-1	TRBV19	.	.	CASSSRLGAFF	TGTGCCAGTAGTTCCCGGTTGGGCGCTTTCTTT
TRBJ2-7	TRBV4-1	TRBD1	.	CASSQGYRGGSYEQYF	TGCGCCAGCAGCCAAGGTTACAGGGGCGGCTCCTACGAGCAGTACTTC
TRBJ2-7	TRBV27	TRBD1	.	CASSLSQGAGEQYF	TGTGCCAGCAGTTTATCGCAGGGGGCTGGCGAGCAGTACTTC
TRBJ1-3	TRBV12-5	.	.	CASGFVPWTAGNTIYF	TGTGCTAGTGGTTTCGTACCATGGACAGCCGGAAACACCATATATTTT
TRBJ2-1	TRBV18	TRBD1	.	CASSPITGGASNEQFF	TGTGCCAGCTCACCAATAACAGGGGGAGCGAGCAATGAGCAGTTCTTC
TRBJ1-2	TRBV10-3	.	.	CAILGQTQSNYGYTF	TGTGCCATCCTAGGACAGACACAGTCTAACTATGGCTACACCTTC
TRBJ2-6	TRBV19	.	.	CASSPYSGANVLTF	TGTGCCAGTAGTCCGTACTCTGGGGCCAACGTCCTGACTTTC
TRBJ2-7	TRBV27	.	.	CASSPGEYEQYF	TGTGCCAGCAGTCCTGGGGAGTACGAGCAGTACTTC
TRBJ1-6	TRBV6-1	.	few	CASSETGENSPLHF	TGTGCCAGCAGTGAAACGGGAGAGAATTCACCCCTCCACTTT
TRBJ1-5	TRBV19	.	.	CASLGRVQPQHF	TGTGCCAGCCTCGGGAGGGTTCAGCCCCAGCATTTT
TRBJ1-1	TRBV5-1	TRBD1	.	CASRYGQGGDEAFF	TGCGCCAGCAGATATGGACAGGGGGGTGATGAAGCTTTCTTT
TRBJ2-7	TRBV19	.	.	CASSSGGLLYEQYF	TGTGCCAGTAGTAGCGGCGGCTTACTTTACGAGCAGTACTTC
TRBJ2-7	TRBV18	TRBD1	.	CASSPPNRGVNEQYF	TGTGCCAGCTCACCACCGAACAGGGGGGTCAACGAGCAGTACTTC
TRBJ2-3	TRBV29-1	TRBD1	.	CSVDFRDRGPDTQYF	TGCAGCGTTGATTTCCGGGACAGGGGACCAGATACGCAGTATTTT
TRBJ2-3	TRBV15	.	.	CATSSPGLNTDTQYF	TGTGCCACCAGCAGTCCGGGACTTAACACAGATACGCAGTATTTT
TRBJ2-5	TRBV7-9	.	.	CASSTTLGETQYF	TGTGCCAGCAGCACGACACTGGGAGAGACCCAGTACTTC
TRBJ1-2	TRBV7-3	TRBD1	once	CASSPSTGAYGYTF	TGTGCCAGCAGCCCGTCGACAGGGGCCTATGGCTACACCTTC
TRBJ2-5	TRBV7-6	TRBD2	few	CASSLGASGRFETQYF	TGTGCCAGCAGCTTAGGGGCTAGCGGGAGGTTTGAGACCCAGTACTTC
TRBJ2-7	TRBV30	TRBD2	.	CAWSGLAGGEQYF	TGTGCCTGGAGTGGGCTAGCGGGGGGGGAGCAGTACTTC
TRBJ2-1	TRBV7-6	.	.	CASSLAPKAAGWINEQFF	TGTGCCAGCAGCTTAGCCCCGAAGGCGGCAGGGTGGATCAATGAGCAGTTCTTC
TRBJ2-1	TRBV4-1	.	.	CASSQDPGLNNEQFF	TGCGCCAGCAGCCAAGATCCCGGACTAAACAATGAGCAGTTCTTC
TRBJ1-5	TRBV7-6	.	.	CASSSRGIGQPQHF	TGTGCCAGCAGCAGTCGGGGGATTGGTCAGCCCCAGCATTTT
TRBJ1-2	TRBV11-3	TRBD1	.	CASSLGQGACGYTF	TGTGCCAGCAGCTTAGGTCAGGGGGCTTGTGGCTACACCTTC
TRBJ2-2	TRBV23-1	.	.	CASIVSCGTGELFF	TGCGCCAGCATAGTGAGTTGTGGCACCGGGGAGCTGTTTTTT
TRBJ1-2	TRBV28	.	few	CASMVTGIHYGYTF	TGTGCCAGCATGGTAACGGGGATTCACTATGGCTACACCTTC
TRBJ2-6	TRBV30	.	.	CAWGTSGANVLTF	TGTGCCTGGGGTACTTCTGGGGCCAACGTCCTGACTTTC
TRBJ2-1	TRBV6-1	TRBD2	.	CASRQTSGLANEQFF	TGTGCCAGCAGGCAGACTAGCGGGTTAGCTAATGAGCAGTTCTTC
TRBJ1-1	TRBV19	TRBD1	.	CASSIETGETEAFF	TGTGCCAGTAGTATAGAAACAGGGGAGACTGAAGCTTTCTTT
TRBJ1-1	TRBV11-2	.	.	CASNFQGYTEAFF	TGTGCCAGCAACTTCCAGGGTTACACTGAAGCTTTCTTT
TRBJ2-7	TRBV9	TRBD1	.	CASSVGQGPDLYEQYF	TGTGCCAGCAGCGTAGGACAGGGACCGGACCTCTACGAGCAGTACTTC
TRBJ2-5	TRBV5-1	TRBD2	few	CASSLSGRGGETQYF	TGCGCCAGCAGCTTGTCTGGGCGGGGAGGGGAGACCCAGTACTTC
TRBJ1-1	TRBV28	.	.	CASSLSPNTEAFF	TGTGCCAGCAGCCTTAGTCCGAACACTGAAGCTTTCTTT
TRBJ2-1	TRBV4-1	TRBD2	.	CASSLSGGNRDSYNEQFF	TGCGCCAGCAGCCTTAGCGGGGGAAATCGGGACTCCTACAATGAGCAGTTCTTC
TRBJ1-5	TRBV28	.	.	CASSLEARNQPQHF	TGTGCCAGCAGTTTAGAGGCACGCAATCAGCCCCAGCATTTT
TRBJ1-1	TRBV7-9	.	.	CASSLPGVGEAFF	TGTGCCAGCAGCTTACCGGGAGTTGGTGAAGCTTTCTTT
TRBJ1-1	TRBV19	.	.	CASSIPFPLNTEAFF	TGTGCCAGTAGTATCCCCTTTCCCTTGAACACTGAAGCTTTCTTT
TRBJ1-4	TRBV28	.	.	CASSRRGLWGEKLFF	TGTGCCAGCAGTCGCCGGGGACTTTGGGGTGAAAAACTGTTTTTT
TRBJ1-2	TRBV27	.	.	CASSLDSTNYGYTF	TGTGCCAGCAGTTTGGACAGTACTAACTATGGCTACACCTTC
TRBJ1-4	TRBV25-1	.	.	CASSERRDLDEKLFF	TGTGCCAGCAGTGAACGGAGGGACCTTGATGAAAAACTGTTTTTT
TRBJ1-5	TRBV19	.	.	CASSIAQGNQPQHF	TGTGCCAGTAGTATAGCACAGGGCAATCAGCCCCAGCATTTT
TRBJ1-2	TRBV4-1	.	.	CASSQEGGQNYGYTF	TGCGCCAGCAGCCAAGAGGGCGGGCAGAACTATGGCTACACCTTC
TRBJ1-3	TRBV10-3	.	.	CATGENSGNTIYF	TGTGCCACAGGGGAGAACTCTGGAAACACCATATATTTT
TRBJ1-2	TRBV10-3	.	.	CAISVEPPYGYTF	TGTGCCATCAGTGTGGAGCCGCCCTATGGCTACACCTTC